The 29 T cell receptor beta chains listed next were all sequenced from one sample in a study of tumor-infiltrating lymphocytes in localized non-small cell lung cancer. Clones were sequenced by immunoSEQ multiplex PCR, and TCRdb holds only the in-frame ones, with some missing. In the table there are 15,000 to 20,000 clones, 75% of which are singletons. Sequenced sample: lung tumor tissue. These receptors came from a human donor with non-small cell lung cancer.

This clone is medium-sized (0.01 to 0.1%) within its sample. This rearrangement joins TRBV7-2 to TRBJ2-2; weak D call: TRBD1 (6 bases). CDR3 length: 17 amino acids. Trimming pared 5 bases from V and 0 bases from J, leaving 16 bases between. CDR1 is SGHTA, CDR2 FQGNSA, per germline. CDR3 nucleotides: TGTGCCAGCAGCCCCAGGGGAGTCGGATCGAACACCGGGGAGCTGTTTTTT. This sequence encodes CASSPRGVGSNTGELFF.

The chain joins TRBV27 to TRBJ2-1; D not resolved. This CDR3 is 11 amino acids long. The V gene lost 5 bases and the J gene lost 11 bases, with 10 bases spanning the gap. From germline, CDR1 is MNHEY and CDR2 SMNVEV (reference sequence). The CDR3 loop reads CASSALGKQFF. The CDR3 nucleotides read TGTGCCAGCAGTGCCCTAGGGAAGCAGTTCTTC.

The J gene is TRBJ2-7, the V gene TRBV7-6; D tentatively reads TRBD1 or TRBD2 (5 bases each). Germline assignment: CDR1 SGHVS and CDR2 FNYEAQ. V dropped 5 bases and J dropped 6 bases, with 11 bases sitting between them. CDR3 length: 12 residues. CDR3 bases: TGTGCCAGCAGCCAGGTGGGGGTCGAGCAGTACTTC. Residues: CASSQVGVEQYF.

This clone was observed a few times. V gene TRBV15 combines with J gene TRBJ1-5; no clear D gene. Germline-derived CDR1 and CDR2 are LNHNV and YYDKDF (reference sequence). The CDR3 runs to 15 residues. Trimming stripped 0 bases from V and 3 bases from J, with 9 bases between. CDR3 region: CATSRDVQFNQPQHF. CDR3 bases: TGTGCCACCAGCAGAGATGTACAGTTCAATCAGCCCCAGCATTTT.

This clone has a single count. The chain links TRBV19 to TRBJ1-5; the D is unclear. V was pared by 4 bases and J by 4 bases, with 8 bases between. Germline V CDR1 and CDR2: LNHDA, SQIVND (reference sequence). The CDR3 totals 13 residues. For the CDR3, the DNA is TGTGCCAGTAGTACGACGAAAAATCAGCCCCAGCATTTT. This codes for CASSTTKNQPQHF.

The V gene is TRBV9, the J gene TRBJ1-6; D may be TRBD1 (6 bases). This CDR3 region has 17 residues. V lost 0 bases and J 3 bases, leaving 13 bases between the germline ends. Germline CDR1 is SGDLS and CDR2 is YYNGEE. CDR3 amino acids: CASSVAGGADYNSPLHF. The CDR3 DNA reads as TGTGCCAGCAGCGTAGCGGGGGGGGCGGACTATAATTCACCCCTCCACTTT.

The J gene is TRBJ2-2, the V gene TRBV6-6; the D call may be TRBD1 or TRBD2 (5 bases each). Trimming took off 0 bases at V and 9 bases at J, with 8 bases between the two ends. The CDR3 loop spans 13 amino acids. The germline V gene has CDR1 MNHNY and CDR2 SVGAGI (reference sequence). This chain's CDR3 is CASSYSGEWELFF. The CDR3 DNA is TGTGCCAGCAGTTACTCGGGGGAGTGGGAGCTGTTTTTT.

This clone was seen once. The chain joins TRBV2 to TRBJ1-5; 7 bases are shared with TRBD1. The CDR3 is 15 amino acids. Trimming removed 6 bases from V and 4 bases from J; junction bases left unmatched: 9. Germline V CDR1 and CDR2: SNHLY, FYNNEI. As DNA, the CDR3 is TGTGCCAGCAGCCCTGGGACAGCCCCAAATCAGCCCCAGCATTTT. This encodes CASSPGTAPNQPQHF.

J is TRBJ2-3 and V is TRBV29-1; D uncertain. The germline CDR1 and CDR2 sequences are SQVTM and ANQGSEA. This CDR3 has 14 amino acids. The V end lost 0 bases, the J end lost 2 bases, and 9 bases lay between the germline ends. CDR3 loop: CSVEDVLSTDTQYF. CDR3 nucleotide sequence: TGCAGCGTTGAAGATGTGCTTTCCACAGATACGCAGTATTTT.

The V call is TRBV7-2, the J call TRBJ2-3, with D possibly being TRBD2 (5 bases). The CDR3 sequence is 15 residues long. Trimming pared 5 bases from V and 0 bases from J, leaving 12 bases between. Per the germline V gene, CDR1 is SGHTA and CDR2 is FQGNSA. CDR3 nucleotide sequence: TGTGCCAGCAGCCCAACTAGGGCTAGCACAGATACGCAGTATTTT. Its translation is CASSPTRASTDTQYF. The entire variable domain, with the rest obtained from reference TRBV7-2 and TRBJ2-3, is as follows: GAGVSQSPSNKVTEKGKDVELRCDPISGHTALYWYRQSLGQGLEFLIYFQGNSAPDKSGLPSDRFSAERTGGSVSTLTIQRTQQEDSAVYLCASSPTRASTDTQYFGPGTRLTVL.

This chain uses TRBV7-2 with TRBJ2-7, with TRBD2 as a possible D gene (6 bases). CDR3 size: 15 residues. V was shortened by 5 bases and J by 7 bases, with 21 bases between the two germline ends. Germline V CDR1 and CDR2: SGHTA, FQGNSA. CDR3 coding DNA: TGTGCCAGCAGCCTATTAAGCGGGTCGGGCGGGGAGCAGTACTTC. This codes for CASSLLSGSGGEQYF.

The V call is TRBV28, the J call TRBJ1-5; D is uncertain. The germline gives CDR1 MDHEN, CDR2 SYDVKM. The CDR3 totals 12 residues. V gave up 6 bases and J gave up 3 bases, with 6 bases separating them. For the CDR3, the DNA is TGTGCCAGCAGGGTCCTCAATCAGCCCCAGCATTTT. It is translated as CASRVLNQPQHF.

The rearrangement joins TRBV4-1 to TRBJ2-3; D gene unclear. CDR3 length: 14 residues. Germline-derived CDR1 and CDR2 are MGHRA and YSYEKL. Between the trimmed V and J ends, which lost 8 bases and 0 bases, there was a span of 12 bases. The CDR3 here is CASGPTSSTDTQYF. The CDR3 nucleotides read TGCGCCAGCGGCCCCACCTCAAGCACAGATACGCAGTATTTT.

The chain couples TRBV10-1 to TRBJ1-5, with D hard to call. Looked up from germline, CDR1 is WNHNN and CDR2 is SYGVQD (reference sequence). The CDR3 totals 13 residues. V shed 5 bases and J shed 3 bases, with 8 bases lying between them. The CDR3 loop is CASSPGLNQPQHF. The CDR3 coding sequence is TGCGCCAGCAGTCCTGGTCTCAATCAGCCCCAGCATTTT.

The chain joins TRBV2 to TRBJ1-5; a possible D gene is TRBD1 (6 bases). The CDR3 covers 15 residues. Trimming pared 4 bases from V and 4 bases from J, leaving 14 bases between. The germline V gene has CDR1 SNHLY and CDR2 FYNNEI. The chain's CDR3 is CASSVRGGKNQPQHF. CDR3 coding DNA: TGTGCCAGCAGTGTCAGGGGCGGAAAAAATCAGCCCCAGCATTTT. Combining the CDR3 with reference TRBV2 and TRBJ1-5 gives the whole variable domain EPEVTQTPSHQVTQMGQEVILRCVPISNHLYFYWYRQILGQKVEFLVSFYNNEISEKSEIFDDQFSVERPDGSNFTLKIRSTKLEDSAMYFCASSVRGGKNQPQHFGDGTRLSIL.

The V call is TRBV6-1, the J call TRBJ1-5; D is perhaps TRBD1 (5 bases). The germline V and J ends were trimmed by 2 bases and 11 bases, with 10 bases remaining between them. Germline V gene sequence: CDR1 MNHNS, CDR2 SASEGT. The CDR3 extends over 12 amino acids. The CDR3 region has the DNA TGTGCCAGCAGTGAAAGGATGACAGCCCAGCATTTT. Its translation: CASSERMTAQHF.

This chain connects TRBV30 to TRBJ1-2, with 9 bases matching TRBD1. The germline CDR1 and CDR2 sequences are GTSNPN and SVGIG (reference sequence). This CDR3 region has 15 residues. J lost 2 bases, V lost 1 base, and 5 bases had no gene match. Here the CDR3 reads CAWSEAGTGNYGYTF. The CDR3 DNA reads as TGTGCCTGGAGTGAAGCCGGGACAGGGAACTATGGCTACACCTTC.

This clone appeared a few times. The chain couples TRBV5-1 to TRBJ2-3, with unresolved D. V shed 3 bases and J shed 1 base, with 15 bases lying between them. CDR3 size: 16 residues. Germline-derived CDR1 and CDR2 are SGHRS and YFSETQ. CDR3 amino acids: CASSYGRVGGTDTQYF. CDR3 nucleotide sequence: TGCGCCAGCAGCTATGGAAGGGTTGGGGGCACAGATACGCAGTATTTT. The whole variable domain, filled in from reference TRBV5-1 and TRBJ2-3, reads KAGVTQTPRYLIKTRGQQVTLSCSPISGHRSVSWYQQTPGQGLQFLFEYFSETQRNKGNFPGRFSGRQFSNSRSEMNVSTLELGDSALYLCASSYGRVGGTDTQYFGPGTRLTVL.

This rearrangement joins TRBV30 to TRBJ1-5; D is ambiguous. The germline V and J ends were trimmed by 1 base and 0 bases, with 13 bases remaining between them. This CDR3 spans 16 amino acids. CDR1 and CDR2 (germline): GTSNPN, SVGIG (reference sequence). CDR3 DNA: TGTGCCTGGAGTGAGCATGGACGGAATAGCAATCAGCCCCAGCATTTT. Amino acids: CAWSEHGRNSNQPQHF.

This chain joins TRBV28 and TRBJ2-7, with 8 bases that match TRBD1. Germline CDR1 and CDR2: MDHEN and SYDVKM. This CDR3 has 16 amino acids. With 6 bases clipped from V and 3 bases from J, the junction kept 13 bases outside the gene matches. The CDR3: CASSLGTGTIDYEQYF. The CDR3 DNA reads as TGTGCCAGCAGCCTTGGGACAGGCACAATCGACTACGAGCAGTACTTC.

As to this clone: Other DNA sequences in the sample encode the same CDR3. The chain carries TRBV6-5 and TRBJ2-1, with D possibly matching TRBD2 (5 bases). In germline, CDR1 is MNHEY, CDR2 SVGAGI. The CDR3 totals 16 residues. With 2 bases removed from V and 0 bases from J, the gap between germline ends came to 11 bases. The CDR3 nucleotides read TGTGCCAGCAGTTACAGCGGCTTGAGCTCCTACAATGAGCAGTTCTTC. The encoded protein is CASSYSGLSSYNEQFF.

CDR3 loop: CAWSFGDSNQPQHF. For the CDR3, the DNA is TGTGCCTGGAGTTTCGGAGATAGCAATCAGCCCCAGCATTTT. This chain joins TRBV30 and TRBJ1-5; D remains unclear. Germline CDR1 reads GTSNPN; CDR2 reads SVGIG (reference sequence). The V and J ends lost 2 bases and 0 bases respectively, with 8 bases between them. The CDR3 is 14 residues long.

This clone was seen a single time. This chain uses TRBV16 with TRBJ2-7; 14 nucleotides agree with TRBD2. The CDR3 is made up of 18 amino acids. The V and J ends lost 4 bases and 0 bases, in that order; junction bases with no gene match: 8. Germline CDR1 is KGHSY and CDR2 is FQNENV. The CDR3 sequence: CASSRLTSGGAYSYEQYF. CDR3 sequence (DNA): TGTGCCAGCAGCCGCCTGACTAGCGGGGGGGCCTACTCCTACGAGCAGTACTTC. The full variable domain, with the rest looked up from reference TRBV16 and TRBJ2-7, is GEEVAQTPKHLVRGEGQKAKLYCAPIKGHSYVFWYQQVLKNEFKFLISFQNENVFDETGMPKERFSAKCLPNSPCSLEIQATKLEDSAVYFCASSRLTSGGAYSYEQYFGPGTRLTVT.

This clone is a singleton in its sample. The junction does not match germline at one end; this may be a read error. The V and J genes are TRBV5-1 and TRBJ1-1, with 9 bases lining up with TRBD1. The CDR3 is 14 amino acids. Germline CDR1 is SGHRS and CDR2 is YFSETQ. CDR3: CASSLGTGTTEAFF. The CDR3, as DNA: TGCGCCAGCAGTTTGGGGACAGGGACCACTGAAGCTTTCTTT.

The V gene is TRBV5-1, the J gene TRBJ2-1, with 14 bases identical to TRBD2. The CDR3 runs to 16 residues. CDR1 is SGHRS, CDR2 YFSETQ, per germline. The ends lost 0 bases at V and 8 bases at J; junction bases unmatched: 4. CDR3 DNA: TGCGCCAGCAGCTTGGTGGGACTAGCGGGAGTGGATGAGCAGTTCTTC. Translation gives CASSLVGLAGVDEQFF. The full variable domain, with the rest looked up from reference TRBV5-1 and TRBJ2-1, is KAGVTQTPRYLIKTRGQQVTLSCSPISGHRSVSWYQQTPGQGLQFLFEYFSETQRNKGNFPGRFSGRQFSNSRSEMNVSTLELGDSALYLCASSLVGLAGVDEQFFGPGTRLTVL.

This chain uses TRBV2 with TRBJ1-2; 9 positions match TRBD1. Looked up from germline, CDR1 is SNHLY and CDR2 is FYNNEI. J gave up 4 bases and V 6 bases, and 6 bases lay outside the gene matches. CDR3 length: 14 residues. In DNA, the CDR3 is TGTGCCAGCAGCCCGGGACAGGGTGTCTATGGCTACACCTTC. Its protein product is CASSPGQGVYGYTF.

CDR3 nucleotides: TGTGCCAGTAGTATAGTGGCTCAGGGGGCCACAGATACGCAGTATTTT. This translates into CASSIVAQGATDTQYF. V and J are TRBV19 and TRBJ2-3, with 8 bases lining up with TRBD1. CDR1 and CDR2 (germline): LNHDA, SQIVND (reference sequence). This CDR3 is built from 16 residues. V dropped 1 base and J dropped 2; count of bases not matched to a gene: 5.

This clone was detected only a few times. The chain employs TRBV30 and TRBJ1-6, with a possible D match to TRBD1 (5 bases). The germline V gene encodes CDR1 GTSNPN and CDR2 SVGIG (reference sequence). The CDR3 has 12 residues. Trimming stripped 6 bases from V and 8 bases from J, with 11 bases between. The CDR3 region is CACRVSDSPLHF. The CDR3 coding sequence is TGTGCCTGCAGGGTTAGCGATTCACCCCTCCACTTT. The complete variable domain, with remaining parts taken from reference TRBV30 and TRBJ1-6, reads SQTIHQWPATLVQPVGSPLSLECTVEGTSNPNLYWYRQAAGRGLQLLFYSVGIGQISSEVPQNLSASRPQDRQFILSSKKLLLSDSGFYLCACRVSDSPLHFGNGTRLTVT.

The CDR3 region has the DNA TGTGCCAGCAGTGAATTGGGAGCCTCACCCCTCCACTTT. This gives the protein CASSELGASPLHF. The V call is TRBV25-1, the J call TRBJ1-6; D is unresolved. The ends were cut back, 1 base at V and 10 bases at J, with 8 bases in the middle. From germline, CDR1 is MGHDK and CDR2 SYGVNS. The CDR3 length is 13 residues.